This is a list of T cell receptor beta chains from one sample in a study of shared clonotypes between healthy human individuals. Using immunoSEQ multiplex PCR, the repertoire was profiled, and TCRdb retains in-frame clones only, with some absent. The sample carries 550,000 to 700,000 clones, about 80% recorded once. The source material was memory CD4+ T cells sorted from blood. The receptors originated from a woman in her 30s in good health. Both conserved end residues are part of each CDR3. The D gene is left open where the match is weak. The listing skips clone size in some rows; elsewhere it reads once, few, many or a size class.

J gene: TRBJ2-3; D gene: -; clone size: -; V gene: TRBV7-9; CDR3 protein: CASLLRAGGDTQYF; CDR3 DNA: TGTGCCAGCCTCCTCCGGGCTGGGGGAGATACGCAGTATTTT
J gene: TRBJ1-5; D gene: -; clone size: few; V gene: TRBV5-1; CDR3 protein: CASAPGENQPQHF; CDR3 DNA: TGCGCCAGCGCCCCTGGAGAGAATCAGCCCCAGCATTTT
J gene: TRBJ2-2; D gene: -; clone size: many; V gene: TRBV5-1; CDR3 protein: CASSLQGDGELFF; CDR3 DNA: TGCGCCAGCAGCTTGCAAGGGGACGGGGAGCTGTTTTTT
J gene: TRBJ2-5; D gene: TRBD2; clone size: few; V gene: TRBV19; CDR3 protein: CASSMWGGRETQYF; CDR3 DNA: TGTGCCAGTAGTATGTGGGGGGGTCGGGAGACCCAGTACTTC
J gene: TRBJ2-7; D gene: TRBD2; clone size: -; V gene: TRBV6-5; CDR3 protein: CASSYSSGAGYEQYF; CDR3 DNA: TGTGCCAGCAGTTACTCAAGCGGGGCCGGATACGAGCAGTACTTC
J gene: TRBJ1-1; D gene: TRBD1; clone size: -; V gene: TRBV6-1; CDR3 protein: CATCPWTGEDTEAFF; CDR3 DNA: TGTGCCACCTGCCCTTGGACAGGGGAGGACACTGAAGCTTTCTTT
J gene: TRBJ1-5; D gene: -; clone size: -; V gene: TRBV19; CDR3 protein: CASRQNQSPQHF; CDR3 DNA: TGTGCCAGTAGACAGAACCAGTCGCCCCAGCATTTT
J gene: TRBJ1-3; D gene: -; clone size: once; V gene: TRBV19; CDR3 protein: CASMRELSGNTIYF; CDR3 DNA: TGTGCCAGTATGAGGGAACTCTCTGGAAACACCATATATTTT
J gene: TRBJ2-3; D gene: TRBD1; clone size: -; V gene: TRBV10-1; CDR3 protein: CASSVQGIEDTQYF; CDR3 DNA: TGCGCCAGCAGTGTACAGGGGATCGAGGATACGCAGTATTTT
J gene: TRBJ2-5; D gene: -; clone size: few; V gene: TRBV25-1; CDR3 protein: CASNSLETQYF; CDR3 DNA: TGTGCCAGCAACTCACTTGAGACCCAGTACTTC
J gene: TRBJ1-3; D gene: -; clone size: -; V gene: TRBV11-2; CDR3 protein: CASSLDQPLLSGNTIYF; CDR3 DNA: TGTGCCAGCAGCTTAGATCAGCCTTTACTCTCTGGAAACACCATATATTTT
J gene: TRBJ1-2; D gene: -; clone size: -; V gene: TRBV5-1; CDR3 protein: CASSLNPPQDLAGYTF; CDR3 DNA: TGCGCCAGCAGCTTGAACCCCCCCCAGGACCTCGCGGGCTACACCTTC
J gene: TRBJ2-1; D gene: TRBD1; clone size: -; V gene: TRBV27; CDR3 protein: CASSSLGTGGWNEQFF; CDR3 DNA: TGTGCCAGCAGTTCCCTAGGGACAGGTGGTTGGAATGAGCAGTTCTTC
J gene: TRBJ1-2; D gene: TRBD1; clone size: once; V gene: TRBV30; CDR3 protein: CASDFRGLNYGYTF; CDR3 DNA: TGTGCCTCGGACTTCAGGGGGCTCAACTATGGCTACACCTTC
J gene: TRBJ1-2; D gene: -; clone size: -; V gene: TRBV2; CDR3 protein: CASKAGIQGYTF; CDR3 DNA: TGTGCCAGCAAAGCTGGGATACAAGGCTACACCTTC
J gene: TRBJ2-1; D gene: -; clone size: -; V gene: TRBV11-3; CDR3 protein: CASSNRVGEQFF; CDR3 DNA: TGTGCCAGCAGCAACAGGGTCGGGGAGCAGTTCTTC
J gene: TRBJ2-7; D gene: TRBD1; clone size: -; V gene: TRBV10-2; CDR3 protein: CASSESHGTGEYEQYF; CDR3 DNA: TGCGCCAGCAGTGAGTCACATGGGACAGGGGAGTACGAGCAGTACTTC
J gene: TRBJ2-1; D gene: -; clone size: -; V gene: TRBV4-1; CDR3 protein: CASSLARNGLYNEQFF; CDR3 DNA: TGCGCCAGCAGCCTTGCTCGCAACGGCCTTTACAATGAGCAGTTCTTC
J gene: TRBJ1-2; D gene: TRBD1; clone size: -; V gene: TRBV27; CDR3 protein: CASSHGQGAGYTF; CDR3 DNA: TGTGCCAGCAGTCACGGACAGGGGGCTGGCTACACCTTC
J gene: TRBJ1-2; D gene: -; clone size: -; V gene: TRBV28; CDR3 protein: CASSFTAYYGYTF; CDR3 DNA: TGTGCCAGCAGTTTTACAGCTTATTATGGCTACACCTTC
J gene: TRBJ2-5; D gene: TRBD1; clone size: -; V gene: TRBV5-1; CDR3 protein: CASSFGQGEDETQYF; CDR3 DNA: TGCGCCAGCAGCTTCGGACAGGGAGAGGACGAGACCCAGTACTTC
J gene: TRBJ1-1; D gene: -; clone size: -; V gene: TRBV5-4; CDR3 protein: CASSLGRSPGTEAFF; CDR3 DNA: TGTGCCAGCAGCCTAGGGCGATCACCGGGCACTGAAGCTTTCTTT
J gene: TRBJ2-7; D gene: TRBD1; clone size: -; V gene: TRBV5-1; CDR3 protein: CASSPGTGSEQYF; CDR3 DNA: TGCGCCAGCAGCCCCGGGACAGGGTCCGAGCAGTACTTC
J gene: TRBJ2-7; D gene: -; clone size: -; V gene: TRBV21-1; CDR3 protein: CASNTTGGVYEQYF; CDR3 DNA: TGTGCCAGCAACACGACAGGGGGTGTCTACGAGCAGTACTTC
J gene: TRBJ1-5; D gene: -; clone size: once; V gene: TRBV2; CDR3 protein: CASSLGRVPNQPQHF; CDR3 DNA: TGTGCCAGCTCCCTTGGGAGGGTTCCCAATCAGCCCCAGCATTTT
J gene: TRBJ2-7; D gene: TRBD1; clone size: -; V gene: TRBV30; CDR3 protein: CAWRPSFRDRGLYEQYF; CDR3 DNA: TGTGCCTGGCGCCCCTCATTCCGGGACAGGGGACTCTACGAGCAGTACTTC
J gene: TRBJ2-1; D gene: TRBD2; clone size: -; V gene: TRBV28; CDR3 protein: CASSFRTSSSYNEQFF; CDR3 DNA: TGTGCCAGCAGTTTCCGGACTAGCTCCTCCTACAATGAGCAGTTCTTC
J gene: TRBJ1-4; D gene: -; clone size: -; V gene: TRBV2; CDR3 protein: CASSRVSGRATNEKLFF; CDR3 DNA: TGTGCCAGCAGTCGGGTCTCAGGGAGAGCAACTAATGAAAAACTGTTTTTT
J gene: TRBJ2-7; D gene: -; clone size: few; V gene: TRBV6-5; CDR3 protein: CASSYLYEQYF; CDR3 DNA: TGTGCCAGCAGTTATCTATACGAGCAGTACTTC
J gene: TRBJ1-4; D gene: -; clone size: -; V gene: TRBV5-1; CDR3 protein: CASREGDDEKLFF; CDR3 DNA: TGCGCCAGCAGAGAGGGGGATGATGAAAAACTGTTTTTT
J gene: TRBJ1-2; D gene: -; clone size: few; V gene: TRBV7-8; CDR3 protein: CASSLERAGGYTF; CDR3 DNA: TGTGCCAGCAGCTTAGAAAGGGCTGGGGGCTACACCTTC
J gene: TRBJ1-1; D gene: -; clone size: -; V gene: TRBV25-1; CDR3 protein: CASSDRDRGAAEAFF; CDR3 DNA: TGTGCCAGCAGTGACCGTGACAGAGGGGCCGCTGAAGCTTTCTTT
J gene: TRBJ2-3; D gene: -; clone size: -; V gene: TRBV18; CDR3 protein: CASSPTLAGGTTDTQYF; CDR3 DNA: TGTGCCAGCTCACCGACTCTAGCCGGAGGAACCACAGATACGCAGTATTTT
J gene: TRBJ1-1; D gene: -; clone size: -; V gene: TRBV5-8; CDR3 protein: CASSLGTANTEAFF; CDR3 DNA: TGTGCCAGCAGCTTGGGGACAGCGAACACTGAAGCTTTCTTT
J gene: TRBJ1-1; D gene: -; clone size: -; V gene: TRBV28; CDR3 protein: CASSLMGHGGLDEAFF; CDR3 DNA: TGTGCCAGCAGTTTAATGGGTCACGGGGGCTTGGATGAAGCTTTCTTT
J gene: TRBJ1-1; D gene: -; clone size: many; V gene: TRBV30; CDR3 protein: CAWKQEGRTEAFF; CDR3 DNA: TGTGCCTGGAAGCAAGAGGGGCGAACTGAAGCTTTCTTT
J gene: TRBJ2-7; D gene: -; clone size: -; V gene: TRBV27; CDR3 protein: CASSSERTLSSYEQYF; CDR3 DNA: TGTGCCAGCAGTTCCGAAAGGACTCTCAGCTCCTACGAGCAGTACTTC
J gene: TRBJ2-1; D gene: TRBD2; clone size: -; V gene: TRBV28; CDR3 protein: CASRSNLAAIFDEQFF; CDR3 DNA: TGTGCCAGCAGGTCAAACCTAGCGGCTATTTTCGATGAGCAGTTCTTC
J gene: TRBJ2-7; D gene: -; clone size: -; V gene: TRBV7-9; CDR3 protein: CASSLAGGNYEQYF; CDR3 DNA: TGTGCCAGCAGCTTAGCGGGCGGAAACTACGAGCAGTACTTC
J gene: TRBJ2-3; D gene: -; clone size: -; V gene: TRBV11-2; CDR3 protein: CASSLAGGQSSDTQYF; CDR3 DNA: TGTGCCAGCAGCTTAGCCGGGGGGCAATCCTCAGATACGCAGTATTTT
J gene: TRBJ1-2; D gene: -; clone size: -; V gene: TRBV28; CDR3 protein: CASSSYRAGGYTF; CDR3 DNA: TGTGCCAGCAGTTCGTACAGGGCAGGTGGCTACACCTTC
J gene: TRBJ2-3; D gene: TRBD2; clone size: -; V gene: TRBV10-2; CDR3 protein: CASSVKTLAGGHTDTQYF; CDR3 DNA: TGCGCCAGCAGTGTGAAGACCTTAGCGGGAGGCCACACAGATACGCAGTATTTT
J gene: TRBJ2-1; D gene: TRBD2; clone size: -; V gene: TRBV28; CDR3 protein: CASRTGLAGEQFF; CDR3 DNA: TGTGCCAGCAGGACAGGACTAGCGGGAGAGCAGTTCTTC
J gene: TRBJ1-2; D gene: TRBD1; clone size: -; V gene: TRBV5-1; CDR3 protein: CASSLGQGGYTF; CDR3 DNA: TGCGCCAGCAGCTTGGGACAGGGTGGCTACACCTTC
J gene: TRBJ2-5; D gene: TRBD2; clone size: -; V gene: TRBV9; CDR3 protein: CASSVGRTSGREETQYF; CDR3 DNA: TGTGCCAGCAGCGTAGGTCGGACTAGCGGGAGGGAAGAGACCCAGTACTTC
J gene: TRBJ2-2; D gene: TRBD2; clone size: -; V gene: TRBV7-9; CDR3 protein: CASKVTSGNTGELFF; CDR3 DNA: TGTGCCAGCAAAGTCACTAGCGGGAACACCGGGGAGCTGTTTTTT
J gene: TRBJ2-7; D gene: TRBD1; clone size: -; V gene: TRBV7-2; CDR3 protein: CASSLQGAARLDEQYF; CDR3 DNA: TGTGCCAGCAGCCTACAGGGGGCGGCTAGGCTTGACGAGCAGTACTTC
J gene: TRBJ2-1; D gene: TRBD2; clone size: -; V gene: TRBV10-1; CDR3 protein: CASSLAGYNEQFF; CDR3 DNA: TGCGCCAGCAGCCTAGCGGGTTACAATGAGCAGTTCTTC